This T cell receptor (beta chain) was sequenced during a study of cytomegalovirus exposure and HLA in healthy donors. Per the germline V gene, CDR1 is SGHNT and CDR2 is YYREEE (reference sequence). The CDR3 has 14 amino acids. 13 Jbeta primers and 60 Vbeta primers were used for the PCR. Measured with immunoSEQ multiplex PCR; TCRdb has only the in-frame clones, and not every one. The sample carries under 200,000 clones, around 75% recorded once. As for this clone: Its ends do not fully match the called genes, so a read error is possible.

Every donor was a healthy person donating bone marrow. No CMV serostatus was recorded for this donor. The sample was PBMCs. This sequence was found in a human donor in good health. The chain links TRBV5-4 to TRBJ1-1; 8 bases line up with TRBD1. The CDR3 DNA reads TGTGCCGGCAGCTTGGACAGGGTCTACACTGAAGCTTTCTTT. Its protein is CAGSLDRVYTEAFF.